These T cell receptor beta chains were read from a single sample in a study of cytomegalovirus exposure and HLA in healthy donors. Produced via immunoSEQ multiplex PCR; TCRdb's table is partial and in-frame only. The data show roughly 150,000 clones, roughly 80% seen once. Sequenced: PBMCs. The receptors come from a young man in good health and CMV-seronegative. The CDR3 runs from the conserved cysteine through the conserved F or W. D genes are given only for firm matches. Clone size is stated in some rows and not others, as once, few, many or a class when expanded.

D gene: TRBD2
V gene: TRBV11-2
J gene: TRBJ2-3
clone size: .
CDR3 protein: CASSLTRGSLPDTQYF
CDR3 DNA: TGTGCCAGCAGCTTAACTCGCGGGAGTCTCCCAGATACGCAGTATTTT

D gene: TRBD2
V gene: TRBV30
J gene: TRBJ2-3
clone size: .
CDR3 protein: CAWKGEERERGDTQYF
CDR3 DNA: TGTGCCTGGAAGGGTGAAGAGCGGGAGAGGGGAGATACGCAGTATTTT

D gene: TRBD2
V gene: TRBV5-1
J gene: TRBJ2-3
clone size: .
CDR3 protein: CASRVGRGSGADTQYF
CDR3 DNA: TGCGCCAGCAGGGTGGGCCGCGGGAGTGGCGCAGATACGCAGTATTTT

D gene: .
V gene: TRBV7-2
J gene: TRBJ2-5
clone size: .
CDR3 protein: CASSPLWRGGEETQYF
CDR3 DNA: TGTGCCAGCAGCCCCCTTTGGCGAGGAGGCGAAGAGACCCAGTACTTC

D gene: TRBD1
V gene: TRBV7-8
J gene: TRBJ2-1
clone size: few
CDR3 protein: CASSARDRGGVYNEQFF
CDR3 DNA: TGTGCCAGCAGCGCCCGGGACAGGGGGGGGGTTTACAATGAGCAGTTCTTC

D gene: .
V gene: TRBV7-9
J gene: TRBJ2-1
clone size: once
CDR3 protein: CASSFRPDFSNYNEQFF
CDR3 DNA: TGTGCCAGCAGCTTTAGGCCCGACTTTTCCAACTACAATGAGCAGTTCTTC

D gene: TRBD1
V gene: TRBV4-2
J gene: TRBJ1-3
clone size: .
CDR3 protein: CASSQDPGGSGNTIYF
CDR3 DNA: TGTGCCAGCAGCCAAGATCCAGGGGGCTCTGGAAACACCATATATTTT

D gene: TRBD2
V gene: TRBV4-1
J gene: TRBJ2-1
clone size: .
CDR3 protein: CASSHNSGRGYEQFF
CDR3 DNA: TGCGCCAGCAGCCATAATAGCGGGAGGGGATATGAGCAGTTCTTC

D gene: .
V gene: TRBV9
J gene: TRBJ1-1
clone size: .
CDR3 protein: CASSVATVNTEAFF
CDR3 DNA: TGTGCCAGCAGCGTAGCTACAGTGAACACTGAAGCTTTCTTT

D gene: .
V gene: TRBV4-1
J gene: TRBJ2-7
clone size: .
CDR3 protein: CVGRRRGQYF
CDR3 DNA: TGCGTCGGTCGAAGGCGGGGGCAGTACTTC